Reported below is one TCR beta chain. Its target is not known. The sample comes from a study of response to subunit inactivated influenza vaccine. Study-level results: Each seasonal influenza vaccination recruits few new T cells, the authors suggested.

Germline V gene sequence: CDR1 MNHEY, CDR2 SVGAGI. The CDR3 runs to 19 residues. J lost 5 bases, V lost 2 bases, and 15 bases had no gene match. One entry per CDR3 protein, called by TCRdb with MiXCR from the RT-PCR reads. The sample records about 160,000 distinct CDR3 sequences, roughly 11% being singletons. This TCR was sampled from a man aged 50 or older who received an inactivated influenza vaccine. Here the sequenced sample was non-naive T cells sorted from PBMCs, taken more than 35 days after vaccination. The chain carries TRBV6-5 and TRBJ2-7, with 13 bases that match TRBD2. CDR3 sequence (DNA): TGTGCCAGCAGTTACACCCCCACAGGGCTAGGGACTAGCGGGGACGAGCAGTACTTC. It specifies CASSYTPTGLGTSGDEQYF.